This entry concerns a single T cell receptor beta chain. Its matching antigen is unknown. Germline is not matched at one junction end, which may reflect a read error. The CDR3 runs 11 residues. Germline loops: CDR1 LNHNV, CDR2 YYDKDF (reference sequence). The data were taken from a study of CD8+CD57+ T cells in acquired aplastic anemia. Study at large: Healthy donors yielded around 10 million CD4+ cell reads on average.

According to the study, genomic DNA was the template for TCR beta VDJ and CDR3 profiling. TCRdb redid the calling of the reads with MiXCR, one entry per CDR3 protein. The data contain tens of thousands of distinct CDR3 sequences, more than 75% of them seen just once; the ten biggest clones take up 22%. Study conclusions and caveats: Patients versus controls showed no significant CD8+ Simpson's diversity difference.

The receptor comes from a human donor in good health, serving as a control. The chain joins TRBV15 to TRBJ1-6; D not certain. The sample comprised sorted CD4+, CD8+, or CD8+CD57+ T cells (not recorded which) from PBMCs. The CDR3 DNA reads TGTGCCACCAGCAGAGATTCATCCCTCCACTTT. Encoded protein: CATSRDSSLHF.